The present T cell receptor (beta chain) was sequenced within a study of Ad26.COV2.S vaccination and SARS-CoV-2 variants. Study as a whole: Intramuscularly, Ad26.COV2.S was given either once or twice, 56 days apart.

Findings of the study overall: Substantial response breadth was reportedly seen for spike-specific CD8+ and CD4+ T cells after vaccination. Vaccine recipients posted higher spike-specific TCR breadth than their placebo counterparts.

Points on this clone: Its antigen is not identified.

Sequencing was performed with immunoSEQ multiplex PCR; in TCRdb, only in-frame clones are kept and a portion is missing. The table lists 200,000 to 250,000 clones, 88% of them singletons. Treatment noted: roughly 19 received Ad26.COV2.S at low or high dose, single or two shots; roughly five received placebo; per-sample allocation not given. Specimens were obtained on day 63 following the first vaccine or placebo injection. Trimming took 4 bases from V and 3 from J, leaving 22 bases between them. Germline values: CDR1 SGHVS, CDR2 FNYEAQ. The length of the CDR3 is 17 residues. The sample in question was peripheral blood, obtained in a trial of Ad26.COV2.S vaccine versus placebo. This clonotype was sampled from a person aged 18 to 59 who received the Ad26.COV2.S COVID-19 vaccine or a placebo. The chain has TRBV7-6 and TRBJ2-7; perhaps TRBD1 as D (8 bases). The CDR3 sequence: CASSSTGGVKLHYEQYF. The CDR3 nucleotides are TGTGCCAGCAGCTCCACAGGGGGGGTAAAATTACACTACGAGCAGTACTTC.